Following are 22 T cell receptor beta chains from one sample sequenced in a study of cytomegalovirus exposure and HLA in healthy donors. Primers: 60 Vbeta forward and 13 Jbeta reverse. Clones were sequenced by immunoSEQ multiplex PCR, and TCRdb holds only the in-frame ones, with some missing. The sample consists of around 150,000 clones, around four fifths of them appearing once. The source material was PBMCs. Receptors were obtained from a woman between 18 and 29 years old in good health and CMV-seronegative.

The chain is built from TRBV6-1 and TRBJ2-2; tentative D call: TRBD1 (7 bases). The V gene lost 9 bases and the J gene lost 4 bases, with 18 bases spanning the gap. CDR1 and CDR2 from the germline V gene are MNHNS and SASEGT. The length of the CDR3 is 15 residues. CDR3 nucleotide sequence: TGTGCCAGTAGGAGGGGGACAGACCTCACCGGGGAGCTGTTTTTT. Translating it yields CASRRGTDLTGELFF.

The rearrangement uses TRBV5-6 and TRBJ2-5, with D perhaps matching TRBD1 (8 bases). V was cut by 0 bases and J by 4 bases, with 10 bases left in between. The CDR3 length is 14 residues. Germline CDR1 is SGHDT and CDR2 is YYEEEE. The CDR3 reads CASSLDRGGETQYF. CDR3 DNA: TGTGCCAGCAGCTTGGACAGGGGGGGAGAGACCCAGTACTTC.

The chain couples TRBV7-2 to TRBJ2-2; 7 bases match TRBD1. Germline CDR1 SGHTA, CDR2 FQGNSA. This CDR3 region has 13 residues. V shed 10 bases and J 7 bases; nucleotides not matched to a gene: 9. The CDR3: CAIRDSHLGELFF. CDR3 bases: TGTGCCATCCGGGACAGCCATCTCGGGGAGCTGTTTTTT.

The CDR3 DNA is TGTGCCATCAGCGGGGGGGGGCGGGTAGATACGCAGTATTTT. This codes for CAISGGGRVDTQYF. The gene calls are TRBV10-3 and TRBJ2-3; the match to TRBD2 covers 8 bases. CDR3 length: 14 amino acids. The ends lost 6 bases at V and 5 bases at J; junction bases unmatched: 7. The germline gives CDR1 ENHRY, CDR2 SYGVKD.

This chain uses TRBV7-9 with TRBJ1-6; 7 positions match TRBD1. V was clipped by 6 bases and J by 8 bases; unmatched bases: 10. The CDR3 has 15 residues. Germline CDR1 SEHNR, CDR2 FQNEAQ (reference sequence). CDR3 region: CASRPGQARDSPLHF. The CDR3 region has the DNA TGTGCCAGCAGACCTGGACAGGCGAGGGATTCACCCCTCCACTTT.

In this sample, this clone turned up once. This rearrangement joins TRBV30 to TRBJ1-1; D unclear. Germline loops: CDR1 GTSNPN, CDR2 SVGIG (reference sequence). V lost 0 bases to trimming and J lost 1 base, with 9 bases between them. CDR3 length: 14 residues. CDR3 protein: CAWSVGGGNTEAFF. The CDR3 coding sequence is TGTGCCTGGAGTGTAGGTGGAGGGAACACTGAAGCTTTCTTT.

DNA for the CDR3: TGTGCCAGCAGCACGGGACAGGGAACCTACGAGCAGTACTTC. Translating it yields CASSTGQGTYEQYF. The chain recombines TRBV6-6 with TRBJ2-7, with TRBD1 matching over 9 bases. Germline V lookup: CDR1 MNHNY, CDR2 SVGAGI (reference sequence). Germline trimming cut 6 bases from V and 2 bases from J; bases unmatched to any gene: 5. The CDR3 runs to 14 residues.

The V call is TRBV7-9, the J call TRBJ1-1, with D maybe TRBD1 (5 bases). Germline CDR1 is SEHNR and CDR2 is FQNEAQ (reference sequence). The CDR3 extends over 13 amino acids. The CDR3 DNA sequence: TGTGCGGGAAAAGTATTCGGGGGCACTGAAGCTTTCTTT. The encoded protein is CAGKVFGGTEAFF.

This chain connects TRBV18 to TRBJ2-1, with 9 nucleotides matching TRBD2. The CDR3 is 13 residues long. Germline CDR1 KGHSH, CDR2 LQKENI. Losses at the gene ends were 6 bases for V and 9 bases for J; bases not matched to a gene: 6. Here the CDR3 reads CASSIAGDSEQFF. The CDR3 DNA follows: TGTGCCAGCTCTATAGCGGGGGACAGTGAGCAGTTCTTC.

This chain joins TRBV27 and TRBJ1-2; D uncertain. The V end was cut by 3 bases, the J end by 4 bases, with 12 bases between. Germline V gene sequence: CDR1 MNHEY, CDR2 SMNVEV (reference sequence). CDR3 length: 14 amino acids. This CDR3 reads CASSLNTAVYGYTF. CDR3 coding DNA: TGTGCCAGCAGTTTGAACACAGCCGTCTATGGCTACACCTTC.

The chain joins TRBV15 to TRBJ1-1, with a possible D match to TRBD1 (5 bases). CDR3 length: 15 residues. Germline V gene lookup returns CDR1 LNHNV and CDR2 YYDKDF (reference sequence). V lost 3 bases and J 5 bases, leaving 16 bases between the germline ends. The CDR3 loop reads CATSRDTLTRTEAFF. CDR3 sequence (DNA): TGTGCCACCAGCAGGGACACGCTCACAAGGACTGAAGCTTTCTTT.

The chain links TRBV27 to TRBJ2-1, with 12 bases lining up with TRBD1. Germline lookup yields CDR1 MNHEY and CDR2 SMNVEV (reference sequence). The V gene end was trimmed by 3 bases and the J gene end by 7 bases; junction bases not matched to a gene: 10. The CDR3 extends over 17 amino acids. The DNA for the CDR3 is TGTGCCAGCAGTTTTTTGGTGGGGGACAGGGGGCCAAATGAGCAGTTCTTC. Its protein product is CASSFLVGDRGPNEQFF.

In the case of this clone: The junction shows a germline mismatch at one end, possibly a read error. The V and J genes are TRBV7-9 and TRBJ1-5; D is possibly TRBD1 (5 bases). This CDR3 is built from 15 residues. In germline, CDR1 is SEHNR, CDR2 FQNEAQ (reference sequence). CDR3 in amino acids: CSSSLGLQGNQPQHF. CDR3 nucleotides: TGTTCCAGCAGCTTGGGCCTACAGGGCAATCAGCCCCAGCATTTT.

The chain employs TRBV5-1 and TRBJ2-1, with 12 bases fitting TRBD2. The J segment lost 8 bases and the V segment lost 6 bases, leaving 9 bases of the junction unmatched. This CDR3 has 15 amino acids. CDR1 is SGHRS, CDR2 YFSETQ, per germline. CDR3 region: CASTHLAGGPHEQFF. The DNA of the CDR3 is TGCGCCAGCACTCACCTAGCGGGGGGGCCGCATGAGCAGTTCTTC.

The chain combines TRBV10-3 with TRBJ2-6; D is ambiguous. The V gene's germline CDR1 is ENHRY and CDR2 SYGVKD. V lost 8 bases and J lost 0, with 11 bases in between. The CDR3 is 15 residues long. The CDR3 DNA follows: TGTGCCATCGCTACTCCTGGCTCTGGGGCCAACGTCCTGACTTTC. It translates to CAIATPGSGANVLTF.

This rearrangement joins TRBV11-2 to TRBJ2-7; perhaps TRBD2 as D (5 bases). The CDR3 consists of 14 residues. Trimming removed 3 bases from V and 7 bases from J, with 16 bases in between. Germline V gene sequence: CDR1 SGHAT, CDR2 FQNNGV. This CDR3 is CASSFSMGSGEQYF. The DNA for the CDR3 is TGTGCCAGCAGCTTTAGTATGGGTTCGGGGGAGCAGTACTTC.

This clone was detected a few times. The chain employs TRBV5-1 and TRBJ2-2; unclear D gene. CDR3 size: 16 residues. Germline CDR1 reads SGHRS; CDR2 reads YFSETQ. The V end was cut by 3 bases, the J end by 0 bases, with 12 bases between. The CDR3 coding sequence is TGCGCCAGCAGCTCGGCGAGACAACCGAACACCGGGGAGCTGTTTTTT. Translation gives CASSSARQPNTGELFF. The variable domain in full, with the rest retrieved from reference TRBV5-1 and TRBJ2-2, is KAGVTQTPRYLIKTRGQQVTLSCSPISGHRSVSWYQQTPGQGLQFLFEYFSETQRNKGNFPGRFSGRQFSNSRSEMNVSTLELGDSALYLCASSSARQPNTGELFFGEGSRLTVL.

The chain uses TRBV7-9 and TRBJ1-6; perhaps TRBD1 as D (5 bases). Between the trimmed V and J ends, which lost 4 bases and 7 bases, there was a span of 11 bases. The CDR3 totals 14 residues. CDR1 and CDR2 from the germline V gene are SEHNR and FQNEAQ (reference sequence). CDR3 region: CASSSGSENSPLHF. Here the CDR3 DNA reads TGTGCCAGCAGCTCAGGGTCGGAAAATTCACCCCTCCACTTT. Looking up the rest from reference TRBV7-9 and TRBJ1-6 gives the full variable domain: DTGVSQNPRHKITKRGQNVTFRCDPISEHNRLYWYRQTLGQGPEFLTYFQNEAQLEKSRLLSDRFSAERPKGSFSTLEIQRTEQGDSAMYLCASSSGSENSPLHFGNGTRLTVT.

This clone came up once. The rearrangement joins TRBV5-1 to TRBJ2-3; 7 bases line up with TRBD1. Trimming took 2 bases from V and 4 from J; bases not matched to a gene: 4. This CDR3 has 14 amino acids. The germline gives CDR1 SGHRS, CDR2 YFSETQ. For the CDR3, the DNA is TGCGCCAGCAGCTTCGACAGGGAAGCAGATACGCAGTATTTT. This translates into CASSFDREADTQYF.

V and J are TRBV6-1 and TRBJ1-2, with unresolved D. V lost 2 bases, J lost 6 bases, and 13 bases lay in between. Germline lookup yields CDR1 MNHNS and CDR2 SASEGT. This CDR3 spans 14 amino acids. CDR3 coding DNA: TGTGCCAGCAGTGAAAGGGAATCCGGGGATGGCTACACCTTC. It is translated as CASSERESGDGYTF.

The CDR3 DNA is TGTGCCAGCAGTTACAGTGCTGAAGCTTTCTTT. Its protein product is CASSYSAEAFF. The chain combines TRBV2 with TRBJ1-1; D gene uncertain. This CDR3 has 11 residues. With 5 bases removed from V and 6 bases from J, the gap between germline ends came to 7 bases. Germline CDR1 SNHLY, CDR2 FYNNEI.

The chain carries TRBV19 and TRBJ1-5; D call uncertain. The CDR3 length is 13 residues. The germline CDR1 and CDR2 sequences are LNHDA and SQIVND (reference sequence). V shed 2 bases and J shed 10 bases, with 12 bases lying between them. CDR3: CASSIILGGPQHF. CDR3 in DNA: TGTGCCAGTAGTATAATTTTGGGAGGACCCCAGCATTTT.